This T cell receptor (beta chain) was profiled in a study of shared clonotypes between healthy human individuals (TCRdb year 2020). Turning to the overall study: The cohort comprised a couple of women and a few men aged 18 to 49 years. Between about 0.94 and 10 billion PBMCs per donor were obtained by leukapheresis. To increase sequencing depth and limit assay-specific biases, TCR repertoire library preparation and sequencing were carried out by different laboratories using diverse techniques. The study deeply sequenced blood TCR repertoires of five healthy adults to estimate repertoire size and the extent of clonotype sharing between individuals. General study outcomes and caveats: Sampling was restricted to blood, and TCR repertoires in tissues likely differ from the TCR repertoires found in blood. Pairwise subsampling indicated that sequencing depth was expected to affect the degree of clonotype sharing among donors. The genetic and exposure-history diversity represented was limited by the small number of donors.

The trim is 1 base for V and 7 bases for J, with a gap of 11 bases between the germline ends. CDR1 and CDR2, per the germline V gene, are SGHVS and FQNEAQ. The CDR3 sequence holds 15 residues, the cysteine and phenylalanine included. Only the CDR3 DNA stays, 45 bases, in frame from base 1. The donors were healthy, HIV-negative adults with no recently reported acute infections or vaccinations. All donors were Caucasian adults living in Nashville, Tennessee, USA. For unsorted samples, about 90 million PBMCs were counted, and genomic DNA was extracted using the QIAamp DNA Blood Mini kit. Blood was collected by leukapheresis, and PBMCs were isolated by Ficoll-Histopaque density gradient centrifugation and then cryopreserved in liquid nitrogen vapor phase. About this clone itself: The antigen it binds to is not known. No base quality values were provided; no much bigger clone lies one nucleotide off.

TCR CDR3 regions were amplified from genomic DNA by multiplex PCR using the deep immunoSEQ assay. Genomic DNA extracted from each cell subset was distributed evenly over all wells of several immunoSEQ 96-well plates, and each plate served as one replicate. For unsorted PBMC, roughly 0.3 ug of genomic DNA, equivalent to approximately 30,000 T cell genomes, went into each replicate PCR. Ten immunoSEQ deep assay plates were used to sequence the unsorted PBMC genomic DNA. Purified libraries were quantified with a Qubit 3.0 fluorometer, sized on a Bioanalyzer 2100, and re-quantified with the KAPA Library Quantification kit. Each immunoSEQ 96-well plate was sequenced on its own single-read 150-cycle Illumina NextSeq 550 flow cell. Processing in the source paper ran as follows. Because only junctional sequences without quality scores were contained in the immunoSEQ output, filtering matching that applied to full-length reads could not be performed. Sequences were annotated with PyIR, a Python wrapper for IgBLAST v1.9, and V/J genes and CDR3 were assigned using IMGT germline references. Any read was removed if the V/J assignment was weak (E-value above 1e-6), the CDR3 was missing, or the read contained stop codons, out-of-frame junctions, or ambiguous translated residues. V3J clonotypes were defined as sequences sharing the same inferred V gene, J gene, and CDR3 amino acid sequence. Percentage overlap between repertoires was calculated by dividing the number of shared unique clonotypes by the size of the smaller repertoire. Repertoire richness was assessed with RTK rarefaction, the Chao1 estimator, and Recon v2.1 estimates of unobserved clonotypes. TCRdb provides this immuneACCESS table in a form limited to in-frame rearrangements. Some clones are lacking; in checked studies, under half of them reflect an unresolved V gene, and why the rest are absent is not known. Clone size and the V and J calls come from that table; the DNA yielded D and trimming. For this sample the table gives about 510,000 clones, of which approximately 79% were detected only once. Of the sample, 12% is held by the ten largest clones.

Sequenced: PBMCs. This TCR was recovered from a woman aged 40 to 49 in good health. Some clones in this sample may be carry-over from other donors' samples. Rearrangement joined TRBV7-8 to TRBJ1-6; the D region possibly corresponds to TRBD1 (5 bases align). The DNA is TGTGCCAGCAGCTTAGGGGACGGCGGCAATTCACCCCTCCACTTT. Translated, this gives CASSLGDGGNSPLHF.